This T cell receptor beta chain was observed in a study of siplizumab effects on memory and regulatory T cells (dated by TCRdb to between 2018 and 2021). About the full investigation: The study examined how the anti-CD2 antibody siplizumab affects alloreactive T-cell subsets in allogeneic mixed lymphocyte reactions built from human PBMCs. Study-wide conclusions, independent of this receptor: Among mappable alloreactive CD4+ clones, an average Treg-derived fraction of almost 70% was observed with siplizumab, compared with roughly 28% in control reactions. Whether proliferating Tregs from siplizumab cultures were suppressive was not functionally confirmed. Unstimulated naive T cells appeared to be more diverse than memory T cells, and naive cells seemed to make a substantial contribution to the alloresponse. Sequences below about 10^-5 frequency were poorly captured, so only a minor fraction of alloreactive clones could be mapped to unstimulated subsets. The cumulative frequency of alloreactive sequences traceable to unstimulated CD4+ memory T cells was significantly reduced by siplizumab. Roughly 80-95% of proliferating CD4+ or CD8+ clones could not be assigned a naive or memory phenotype.

Trimming at the junction amounts to 0 bases on V and 7 bases on J, and the germline ends lie 13 bases apart. The CDR3 starts with the cysteine, ends with the phenylalanine, and has 14 residues. The sequence is cut down to CDR3 DNA, 42 bases in frame from base 1. CDR1 and CDR2 are drawn from the germline V gene: SGHTS, YDEGEE. TCRbeta CDR3 sequencing was performed on sorted unstimulated T cells and on proliferating T cells recovered from mixed lymphocyte reactions. Fresh whole blood from ten HLA-typed healthy donors served as the source for isolating PBMCs. To map where alloreactive clones came from, CD4+ non-regulatory T cells in the unstimulated state were FACS-sorted. This clone was seen only a few times. Its cognate antigen has yet to be identified. The record has no base qualities; no much larger clone is one base away. The protocol used for the library was the immunoSEQ multiplex PCR assay. Each sample had some 96,000 TCR templates assayed by the deep sequencing platform. Genomic DNA extracted from sorted T cells was the material used for TCRbeta CDR3 sequencing. Under the source paper's analysis protocol: The R programming language was used for the clonal analysis of the TCRbeta CDR3 data. Unstimulated samples were compared with post-reaction CFSE-low samples to define alloreactive CD4+ and CD8+ clones. By matching sequences to the repertoires of sorted unstimulated Treg and non-Treg cells, each alloreactive CD4+ clone was assigned a regulatory or non-regulatory origin. TCRdb holds this immuneACCESS table with in-frame rearrangements only. Some clones are missing; in checked studies, unresolved V genes explain under half, and the rest has no known cause. The DNA gave D and trimming, while V, J and clone size come from that table. Counted in this sample were roughly 92,000 clones; 94% of them appeared once. Approximately 0.3% of the sample rests with the top ten.

The chain employs TRBV5-8 and TRBJ1-2; TRBD1 is perhaps the D gene, given 5 matching bases. This TCR was sampled from a human donor in good health. The sequenced material came from non-Treg CD4+ T cells sorted from blood. The sample's cell subset or site, from its label and the paper: FACS-sorted unstimulated CD4+ non-regulatory T cells. CDR3 protein: CASSLANSGRGYTF. The DNA sequence follows: TGTGCCAGCAGCTTGGCCAACTCGGGACGTGGCTACACCTTC.